This is a list of T cell receptor beta chains from one sample in a study of technical replicates of blood from four donors. Profiled with immunoSEQ multiplex PCR; TCRdb holds only in-frame clones, not every one. The sample lists under 90,000 clones, approximately 97% occurring once. Sample: T cells isolated from PBMCs. These receptors were taken from a human donor in good health. CDR3s include the opening cysteine and the closing phenylalanine or tryptophan. D genes are given only for firm matches. Rows give clone size only sometimes, using once, few, many, or a class for an expanded clone.

j_call: TRBJ1-2
v_call: TRBV6-4
clone_size: .
d_call: .
cdr3_nt: TGTGCCAGCAGTGAAATTTGGACAGCGAAGGGTGGCTACACCTTC
cdr3_aa: CASSEIWTAKGGYTF

j_call: TRBJ2-5
v_call: TRBV7-9
clone_size: .
d_call: TRBD2
cdr3_nt: TGTGCCTTTCGACCGTCCTTGCGGGGGGGAGAGACCCAGTACTTC
cdr3_aa: CAFRPSLRGGETQYF

j_call: TRBJ2-1
v_call: TRBV5-1
clone_size: .
d_call: TRBD2
cdr3_nt: TGCGCCAGCAGCTTGGGGCGACTAGCGGGGGACTACAATGAGCAGTTCTTC
cdr3_aa: CASSLGRLAGDYNEQFF

j_call: TRBJ1-5
v_call: TRBV6-1
clone_size: .
d_call: .
cdr3_nt: TGTGCCAGCAGTGAACGGGGGTGGGGACAGCCCCAGCATTTT
cdr3_aa: CASSERGWGQPQHF

j_call: TRBJ1-1
v_call: TRBV29-1
clone_size: .
d_call: TRBD1
cdr3_nt: TGCAGCGCCGTAGGAAGGACAGGGGCAACTGAAGCTTTCTTT
cdr3_aa: CSAVGRTGATEAFF

j_call: TRBJ2-1
v_call: TRBV28
clone_size: .
d_call: TRBD2
cdr3_nt: TGTGCCAGTCTAGCGGGAGGGTACAATGAGCAGTTCTTC
cdr3_aa: CASLAGGYNEQFF

j_call: TRBJ1-1
v_call: TRBV4-2
clone_size: .
d_call: .
cdr3_nt: TGTGCCAGCAGCCAAGTTGGTGGGAGGAACACTGAAGCTTTCTTT
cdr3_aa: CASSQVGGRNTEAFF

j_call: TRBJ2-7
v_call: TRBV2
clone_size: .
d_call: .
cdr3_nt: TGTGCCAGCAGCCGGGATTCCTACGAGCAGTACTTC
cdr3_aa: CASSRDSYEQYF

j_call: TRBJ2-1
v_call: TRBV5-1
clone_size: .
d_call: TRBD2
cdr3_nt: TGCGCCAGCAGCCCAAACCCGACTAGCGCGAATGAGCAGTTCTTC
cdr3_aa: CASSPNPTSANEQFF

j_call: TRBJ2-5
v_call: TRBV18
clone_size: .
d_call: TRBD2
cdr3_nt: TGTGCCAGCTCACCCCTGGGCGGGGGAGAGACCCAGTACTTC
cdr3_aa: CASSPLGGGETQYF

j_call: TRBJ1-5
v_call: TRBV30
clone_size: .
d_call: .
cdr3_nt: TGTGCCTGGACCCGGGACAATCAGCCCCAGCATTTT
cdr3_aa: CAWTRDNQPQHF

j_call: TRBJ2-6
v_call: TRBV28
clone_size: .
d_call: .
cdr3_nt: TGTGCCAGCATGATTAGCCTCTCTGGGGCCAACGTCCTGACTTTC
cdr3_aa: CASMISLSGANVLTF

j_call: TRBJ1-2
v_call: TRBV6-5
clone_size: .
d_call: TRBD1
cdr3_nt: TGTGCCAGCAGGGCCCAGGACAGGGTAGGAGACACCTTC
cdr3_aa: CASRAQDRVGDTF

j_call: TRBJ1-1
v_call: TRBV7-9
clone_size: .
d_call: .
cdr3_nt: TGTGCCAGCAGCTTAGAAGGGGGTCAAGCTTTCTTT
cdr3_aa: CASSLEGGQAFF

j_call: TRBJ2-1
v_call: TRBV7-6
clone_size: .
d_call: TRBD1
cdr3_nt: TGTGCCAGCAGGTCGGGACAGGACAATGAGCAGTTCTTC
cdr3_aa: CASRSGQDNEQFF

j_call: TRBJ1-3
v_call: TRBV10-1
clone_size: .
d_call: .
cdr3_nt: TGCGCCAGCAGTGGAGGGGGACACCTCCAGAGCTCTGGAAACACCATATATTTT
cdr3_aa: CASSGGGHLQSSGNTIYF

j_call: TRBJ2-1
v_call: TRBV6-1
clone_size: .
d_call: TRBD1
cdr3_nt: TGTGCCAGCAGTGAAGAGGGCAGGGGGTCCTACAATGAGCAGTTCTTC
cdr3_aa: CASSEEGRGSYNEQFF

j_call: TRBJ2-5
v_call: TRBV6-1
clone_size: .
d_call: .
cdr3_nt: TGTGCCAGCAGTGAACGCAGGGTAGGGACCCAGTACTTC
cdr3_aa: CASSERRVGTQYF

j_call: TRBJ2-1
v_call: TRBV18
clone_size: .
d_call: TRBD2
cdr3_nt: TGTGCCAGCTCACCACCGCTCCGGGGACTATACAATGAGCAGTTCTTC
cdr3_aa: CASSPPLRGLYNEQFF

j_call: TRBJ2-7
v_call: TRBV4-1
clone_size: .
d_call: .
cdr3_nt: TGCGCCAGCAGCCAAGTCATAGTGTCCTACGAGCAGTACTTC
cdr3_aa: CASSQVIVSYEQYF

j_call: TRBJ1-1
v_call: TRBV6-6
clone_size: .
d_call: TRBD1
cdr3_nt: TGTGCCAGCAGCCCCGCCAGGACAGGGGGCACTGAAGCTTTCTTT
cdr3_aa: CASSPARTGGTEAFF

j_call: TRBJ2-2
v_call: TRBV6-6
clone_size: .
d_call: TRBD2
cdr3_nt: TGTGCCAGCAGTTCCGGGACTAGCTCCGGGGAGCTGTTTTTT
cdr3_aa: CASSSGTSSGELFF

j_call: TRBJ1-3
v_call: TRBV6-1
clone_size: .
d_call: TRBD1
cdr3_nt: TGTGCCAGCAGTGAAGACAGGGGGGACGGAAACACCATATATTTT
cdr3_aa: CASSEDRGDGNTIYF

j_call: TRBJ1-2
v_call: TRBV5-4
clone_size: once
d_call: TRBD1
cdr3_nt: TGTGCCAGCAGTCAAGGGACAGGGGTCTATGGCTACACCTTC
cdr3_aa: CASSQGTGVYGYTF

j_call: TRBJ1-2
v_call: TRBV7-9
clone_size: .
d_call: .
cdr3_nt: TGTGCCAGCAGCTCGAGACAGGCCATTTATGGCTACACCTTC
cdr3_aa: CASSSRQAIYGYTF

j_call: TRBJ2-7
v_call: TRBV6-1
clone_size: .
d_call: .
cdr3_nt: TGTGCCAGCAGGCCTGGTCCTACAGGTACCTACGAGCAGTACTTC
cdr3_aa: CASRPGPTGTYEQYF

j_call: TRBJ2-3
v_call: TRBV5-1
clone_size: .
d_call: .
cdr3_nt: TGCGCCAGCACCGCCGCTAGCCACACAGATACGCAGTATTTT
cdr3_aa: CASTAASHTDTQYF

j_call: TRBJ1-5
v_call: TRBV30
clone_size: .
d_call: .
cdr3_nt: TGTGCCTGGAGTGTACAGGAACTTCAGCCCCAGCATTTT
cdr3_aa: CAWSVQELQPQHF

j_call: TRBJ2-3
v_call: TRBV10-2
clone_size: .
d_call: .
cdr3_nt: TGCGCCAGCAGTCCGATTAACATGTACACAGATACGCAGTATTTT
cdr3_aa: CASSPINMYTDTQYF

j_call: TRBJ2-7
v_call: TRBV11-3
clone_size: .
d_call: .
cdr3_nt: TGTGCCAGCAGCAAAAGCCGAGGTTCTGCAACCTACGAGCAGTACTTC
cdr3_aa: CASSKSRGSATYEQYF

j_call: TRBJ1-1
v_call: TRBV7-9
clone_size: .
d_call: TRBD1
cdr3_nt: TGTGCCAGCAGGAGAACCGGGACAGGAAACACTGAAGCTTTCTTT
cdr3_aa: CASRRTGTGNTEAFF

j_call: TRBJ1-5
v_call: TRBV7-8
clone_size: .
d_call: .
cdr3_nt: TGTGCCAGCAGCTTAGCGGTGGGCAGGGTAAGCAATCAGCCCCAGCATTTT
cdr3_aa: CASSLAVGRVSNQPQHF

j_call: TRBJ1-3
v_call: TRBV2
clone_size: .
d_call: TRBD1
cdr3_nt: TGTGCCAGCAGTGACAGGGGGCTTGGTGGAAACACCATATATTTT
cdr3_aa: CASSDRGLGGNTIYF

j_call: TRBJ1-5
v_call: TRBV2
clone_size: .
d_call: .
cdr3_nt: TGTGCCAGCAAAAAGGGGTTAGATCAGCCCCAGCATTTT
cdr3_aa: CASKKGLDQPQHF

j_call: TRBJ2-7
v_call: TRBV15
clone_size: once
d_call: .
cdr3_nt: TGTGCCACCAGCATCAGGGGATACGAGCAGTACTTC
cdr3_aa: CATSIRGYEQYF

j_call: TRBJ2-2
v_call: TRBV5-1
clone_size: once
d_call: .
cdr3_nt: TGCGCCAGCAGCTTGGAGGGGGCGAACACCGGGGAGCTGTTTTTT
cdr3_aa: CASSLEGANTGELFF

j_call: TRBJ2-3
v_call: TRBV7-2
clone_size: .
d_call: .
cdr3_nt: TGTGCCAGCAGCTTATATGCCGCGATTAGCACAGATACGCAGTATTTT
cdr3_aa: CASSLYAAISTDTQYF

j_call: TRBJ1-1
v_call: TRBV28
clone_size: .
d_call: .
cdr3_nt: TGTGCCAGCAGGGACTCGGGCACTGAAGCTTTCTTT
cdr3_aa: CASRDSGTEAFF

j_call: TRBJ1-5
v_call: TRBV18
clone_size: .
d_call: .
cdr3_nt: TGTGCCAGCTCACCAACAGGGCTGGGTAACAATCAGCCCCAGCATTTT
cdr3_aa: CASSPTGLGNNQPQHF

j_call: TRBJ1-1
v_call: TRBV11-2
clone_size: .
d_call: .
cdr3_nt: TGTGCCAGCAGCTTGATGTCGGGCACTGAAGCTTTCTTT
cdr3_aa: CASSLMSGTEAFF

j_call: TRBJ1-2
v_call: TRBV30
clone_size: .
d_call: .
cdr3_nt: TGTGCCTGGAGCGGAGGGGCCTATGGCTACACCTTC
cdr3_aa: CAWSGGAYGYTF